Below, 3 T cell receptor beta chains from the same sample are listed, as sequenced in a study of breast tumors, draining lymph nodes, adjacent tissues. Breast cancer patients provided tissue from their axillary draining lymph nodes. TCRdb re-called the multiplex PCR reads through MiXCR, storing one row per CDR3 protein. This table holds about 270,000 distinct CDR3 sequences, 30% found once. The sequenced sample was axillary lymph node tissue. All receptors derive from a female donor with breast cancer. Some clones in this sample may be carry-over from other donors' samples.

In regard to this clonotype: This clone may be a read error of a much larger clone one base away. The chain combines TRBV11-3 with TRBJ2-7, with unresolved D. Looked up from germline, CDR1 is SGHNT and CDR2 is YENEEA. There are 11 residues in the CDR3. The CDR3 protein is CAGSFYYEQYF. The CDR3 bases are TGTGCCGGCAGCTTTTACTACGAGCAGTACTTC.

There are many counts of this clonotype. The chain recombines TRBV4-1 with TRBJ2-7; D may be TRBD2 (5 bases). Germline-derived CDR1 and CDR2 are MGHRA and YSYEKL. Trimming pared 3 bases from V and 0 bases from J, leaving 9 bases between. The CDR3 consists of 14 residues. As DNA, the CDR3 is TGCGCCAGCAGCCAGAGGGTGGGCTCCTACGAGCAGTACTTC. Translation: CASSQRVGSYEQYF.

About this clonotype itself: A clone one base away is much larger, so this may be a read error. The chain is built from TRBV12-3 or TRBV12-4 and TRBJ2-1; TRBD2 aligns across 13 bases. This CDR3 has 14 residues. The CDR3 is CGSSRLAGGNEQFF. In nucleotides, the CDR3 is TGTGGCAGCAGCCGACTAGCGGGAGGCAATGAGCAGTTCTTC.